This entry lists 15 T cell receptor beta chains sequenced from one sample in a study of cytomegalovirus exposure and HLA in healthy donors. PCR involved 60 Vbeta and 13 Jbeta primers. Assay: immunoSEQ multiplex PCR; the TCRdb copy retains only in-frame clones and omits some. The data show some 91,000 clones, with 65% to 80% seen just once and less than 9% held by the top ten. The sequencing input was PBMCs. The receptors here all came from a man aged 40-50 years in good health and CMV-seropositive.

This clone has a handful of counts. The chain joins TRBV5-6 to TRBJ1-4, with TRBD1 as a possible D gene (6 bases). Trimming stripped 0 bases from V and 12 bases from J, with 9 bases between. The CDR3 runs 12 residues. CDR1 and CDR2 from the germline V gene are SGHDT and YYEEEE. CDR3 sequence reads: CASSLVGGQLFF. As DNA, the CDR3 is TGTGCCAGCAGCTTGGTGGGGGGGCAACTGTTTTTT.

This chain connects TRBV5-1 to TRBJ2-3; D is undetermined. The CDR3 sequence is 15 residues long. The germline CDR1 and CDR2 sequences are SGHRS and YFSETQ. Between the trimmed V and J ends, which lost 2 bases and 0 bases, there was a span of 10 bases. The CDR3 bases are TGCGCCAGCAGCTTCCTTCCTGTTAGCACAGATACGCAGTATTTT. It is translated as CASSFLPVSTDTQYF.

J is TRBJ1-6 and V is TRBV6-5, with 9 bases matching TRBD1. The germline CDR1 and CDR2 sequences are MNHEY and SVGAGI. The length of the CDR3 is 16 residues. V gave up 1 base and J gave up 9 bases; unmatched junction bases: 7. CDR3 amino acids: CASSYLSGGQGSPLHF. The CDR3 nucleotides are TGTGCCAGCAGTTACTTATCAGGGGGACAGGGTTCACCCCTCCACTTT.

The chain employs TRBV6-6 and TRBJ2-5; no firm D call. The germline V gene encodes CDR1 MNHNY and CDR2 SVGAGI (reference sequence). There are 13 residues in the CDR3. V was cut by 5 bases and J by 2 bases, with 9 bases left in between. The DNA of the CDR3 is TGTGCCAGCAGTCCCAGAGGACAAGAGACCCAGTACTTC. Its protein is CASSPRGQETQYF.

The gene calls are TRBV27 and TRBJ1-5; D remains ambiguous. The germline V gene encodes CDR1 MNHEY and CDR2 SMNVEV (reference sequence). CDR3 size: 15 residues. V was trimmed by 1 base and J by 6 bases, leaving 13 bases between them. The CDR3 nucleotides are TGTGCCAGCAGTTTATTAGCACCCGGGAGTCAGCCCCAGCATTTT. It is translated as CASSLLAPGSQPQHF.

The sample holds one count of this clone. The chain couples TRBV25-1 to TRBJ2-3, with a tentative D call TRBD1 (7 bases). Per the germline V gene, CDR1 is MGHDK and CDR2 is SYGVNS. CDR3 length equals 16 residues. The V gene lost 1 base and the J gene lost 0 bases, with 11 bases spanning the gap. The CDR3 sequence is CASSEWGDSSTDTQYF. The CDR3 bases are TGTGCCAGCAGTGAATGGGGGGACAGTAGCACAGATACGCAGTATTTT.

Regarding this clone: At one of its ends the junction is not consistent with the germline gene, which may arise from a read error. This chain joins TRBV2 and TRBJ2-7, with D possibly being TRBD2 (6 bases). The germline CDR1 and CDR2 sequences are SNHLY and FYNNEI. The CDR3 has 12 amino acids. The CDR3 DNA reads TGTGCCAGCATAGAGAAGCGGGCACAGCACTACTTC. It yields the protein CASIEKRAQHYF.

The chain combines TRBV7-2 with TRBJ1-4; D is unresolved. Germline V gives CDR1 SGHTA, CDR2 FQGNSA. Between the trimmed V and J ends, which lost 1 base and 14 bases, there was a span of 14 bases. The CDR3 contains 13 residues. CDR3 protein: CASSLDGFLGLFF. Here the CDR3 DNA reads TGTGCCAGCAGCTTAGACGGTTTTCTCGGGCTGTTTTTT. Full variable domain (remainder filled in from reference TRBV7-2 and TRBJ1-4): GAGVSQSPSNKVTEKGKDVELRCDPISGHTALYWYRQSLGQGLEFLIYFQGNSAPDKSGLPSDRFSAERTGGSVSTLTIQRTQQEDSAVYLCASSLDGFLGLFFGSGTQLSVL.

The V gene is TRBV5-1, the J gene TRBJ1-1, with 11 bases aligning to TRBD1. The CDR3 loop spans 15 amino acids. Germline loops: CDR1 SGHRS, CDR2 YFSETQ. V dropped 4 bases and J dropped 3; count of bases not matched to a gene: 5. The CDR3 loop reads CASSDRDRGDTEAFF. For the CDR3, the DNA is TGCGCCAGCAGCGATCGGGACAGGGGGGACACTGAAGCTTTCTTT.

CDR3: CASKPGQGLEQYF. The CDR3 DNA sequence: TGTGCCAGCAAACCGGGACAGGGCCTCGAGCAGTACTTC. The chain couples TRBV27 to TRBJ2-5, with 9 bases matching TRBD1. The J call could be wrong; TRBJ2-7 is a better fit for the DNA end. The CDR3 consists of 13 residues. The germline gives CDR1 MNHEY, CDR2 SMNVEV (reference sequence).

This clone has a handful of counts. The chain combines TRBV15 with TRBJ2-1, with 10 bases fitting TRBD2. The CDR3 spans 20 residues. Germline assignment: CDR1 LNHNV and CDR2 YYDKDF (reference sequence). V lost 0 bases to trimming and J lost 6 bases; unmatched junction nucleotides: 17. The CDR3 DNA reads TGTGCCACCAGCAGAGATTCCGGGTTGATTGTCCAGCGGGGGGGCAATGAGCAGTTCTTC. Residues: CATSRDSGLIVQRGGNEQFF.

The gene calls are TRBV7-2 and TRBJ2-5; D is possibly TRBD2 (5 bases). CDR1 is SGHTA and CDR2 is FQGNSA in the germline V gene. The CDR3 has 14 residues. Deletions cut 3 bases from V and 4 bases from J, with 12 bases between. DNA for the CDR3: TGTGCCAGCAGCTTTACACTAGGTGGAGAGACCCAGTACTTC. The encoded protein is CASSFTLGGETQYF.

This sequence joins TRBV27 and TRBJ2-7; TRBD2 agrees at 15 bases. CDR3 size: 16 residues. The germline V gene has CDR1 MNHEY and CDR2 SMNVEV (reference sequence). V lost 0 bases and J lost 6; bases outside the gene matches: 3. The CDR3 spells CASSLSRGLAGGEQYF. The CDR3 DNA sequence: TGTGCCAGCAGTTTATCGAGGGGACTAGCGGGAGGCGAGCAGTACTTC.

The V gene is TRBV5-6, the J gene TRBJ2-7; 8 bases are shared with TRBD1. Germline loops: CDR1 SGHDT, CDR2 YYEEEE. The CDR3 is made up of 14 amino acids. V lost 5 bases, J lost 1 base, and 5 bases stayed unmatched. Here the CDR3 DNA reads TGTGCCAGCAGTCGGGACAGGACGTCCTACGAGCAGTACTTC. Protein product: CASSRDRTSYEQYF.

This clone has a handful of counts. The chain employs TRBV7-8 and TRBJ1-5; tentatively, D is TRBD1 (5 bases). The V and J ends lost 11 bases and 4 bases respectively, with 12 bases between them. Germline V gene sequence: CDR1 SGHVS, CDR2 FQNEAQ. This CDR3 comprises 12 residues. CDR3 nucleotide sequence: TGTGCCTCGAGCGGGACGAATCAGCCCCAGCATTTT. Translating it yields CASSGTNQPQHF.